This T cell receptor beta chain is from a study of cytomegalovirus exposure and HLA in healthy donors. Overall study findings and caveats: HLA alleles were associated with around 17,000 TCR beta sequences in a later analysis at 0.05 false discovery rate.

Primers for the PCR totalled 60 Vbeta and 13 Jbeta. Measured with immunoSEQ multiplex PCR; TCRdb has only the in-frame clones, and not every one. The sample holds roughly 150,000 clones, 80% to 90% seen once. The germline V gene encodes CDR1 SGHRS and CDR2 YFSETQ. Trimming pared 2 bases from V and 4 bases from J, leaving 12 bases between. The CDR3 is 14 residues long. The donors comprised healthy bone marrow donors. In the case of this clone: The antigen remains unidentified.

The specimen sequenced was PBMCs. The chain recombines TRBV5-1 with TRBJ2-5; TRBD2 might be the D (5 bases). The sequence was collected from a young woman in good health and CMV-seronegative. The CDR3 DNA is TGCGCCAGCAGCTTCAGTGCGGGTTTAGAGACCCAGTACTTC. Protein: CASSFSAGLETQYF.